This T cell receptor (beta chain) was identified in a study of low-dose radiotherapy and immunotherapy resistance in tumors. Overall study context: Each patient was administered nivolumab intravenously at 240 mg, which was a flat dose, every two weeks, along with intravenous ipilimumab at 1 mg/kg every six weeks.

The CDR3 has 14 residues. Germline V CDR1 and CDR2: SGHRS, YFSETQ. With 4 bases removed from V and 4 bases from J, the gap between germline ends came to 15 bases. The time point is: after trial treatment. The treatment: LDRT plus nivolumab, ipilimumab, low-dose cyclophosphamide and aspirin (RACIN trial). Every donor's regimen consisted of nivolumab, ipilimumab, aspirin, low-dose cyclophosphamide and low-dose radiotherapy. Priming of first-strand cDNA relied on TRAV- and TRBV-specific primers (covering alpha and beta chains). It was with a constant-region primer and a V-primer adapter that TCRs were amplified over 20 PCR cycles. TCRdb used MiXCR to reprocess the reads, holding one entry per CDR3 protein. The data contain 95,000 to 100,000 distinct CDR3 sequences, around 21% of them singletons.

This sample comprised PBMCs, obtained after low-dose radiotherapy plus immunotherapy. The rearrangement uses TRBV5-1 and TRBJ2-7, with D perhaps matching TRBD1 or TRBD2 (5 bases each). The receptor comes from a male donor with prostate cancer. CDR3 nucleotide sequence: TGCGCCAGCAGCCCGGGACCGGCAGCTTACGAGCAGTACTTC. It encodes CASSPGPAAYEQYF.